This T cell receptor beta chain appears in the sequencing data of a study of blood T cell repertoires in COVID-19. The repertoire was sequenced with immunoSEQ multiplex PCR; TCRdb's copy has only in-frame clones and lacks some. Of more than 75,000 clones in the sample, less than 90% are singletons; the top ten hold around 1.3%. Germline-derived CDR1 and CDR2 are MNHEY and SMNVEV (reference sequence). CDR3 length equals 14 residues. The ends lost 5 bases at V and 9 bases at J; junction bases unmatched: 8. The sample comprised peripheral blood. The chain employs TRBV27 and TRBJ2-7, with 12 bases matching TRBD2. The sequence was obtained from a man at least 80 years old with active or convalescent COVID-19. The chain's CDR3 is CASSRGTSGSVQYF. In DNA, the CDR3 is TGTGCCAGCAGTAGAGGGACTAGCGGGTCCGTGCAGTACTTC.